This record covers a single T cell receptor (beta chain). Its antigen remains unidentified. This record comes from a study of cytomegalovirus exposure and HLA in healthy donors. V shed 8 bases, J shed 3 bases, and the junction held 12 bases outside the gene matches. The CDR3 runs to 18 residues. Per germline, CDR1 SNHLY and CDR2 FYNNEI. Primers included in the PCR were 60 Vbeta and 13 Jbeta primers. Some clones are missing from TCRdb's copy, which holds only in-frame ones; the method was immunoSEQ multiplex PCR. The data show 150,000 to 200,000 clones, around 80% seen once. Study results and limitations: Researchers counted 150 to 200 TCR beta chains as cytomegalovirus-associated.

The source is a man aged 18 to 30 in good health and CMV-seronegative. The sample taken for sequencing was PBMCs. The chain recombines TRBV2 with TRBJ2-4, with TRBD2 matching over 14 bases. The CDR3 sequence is CASSWGTSGGWGKNIQYF. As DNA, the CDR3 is TGTGCCAGCTCTTGGGGGACTAGCGGGGGTTGGGGCAAAAACATTCAGTACTTC.